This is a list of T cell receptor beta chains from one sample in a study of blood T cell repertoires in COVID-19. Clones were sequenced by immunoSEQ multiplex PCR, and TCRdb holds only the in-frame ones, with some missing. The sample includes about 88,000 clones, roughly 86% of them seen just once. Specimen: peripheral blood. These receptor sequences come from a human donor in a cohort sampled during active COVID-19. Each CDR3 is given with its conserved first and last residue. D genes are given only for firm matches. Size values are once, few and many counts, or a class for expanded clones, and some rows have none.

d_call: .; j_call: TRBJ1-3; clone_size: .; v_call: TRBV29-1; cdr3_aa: CSARVGGRNTIYF; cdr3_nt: TGCAGCGCCCGAGTTGGGGGGAGAAACACCATATATTTT
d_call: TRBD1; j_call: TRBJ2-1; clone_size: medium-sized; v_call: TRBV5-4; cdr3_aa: CASSGRQGNYNEQFF; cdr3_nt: TGTGCCAGCAGCGGGAGACAGGGGAATTACAATGAGCAGTTCTTC
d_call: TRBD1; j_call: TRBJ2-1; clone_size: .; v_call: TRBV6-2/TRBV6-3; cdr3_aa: CASSYSGTGPSDEQFF; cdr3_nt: TGTGCCAGCAGTTACTCGGGGACAGGCCCAAGTGATGAGCAGTTCTTC
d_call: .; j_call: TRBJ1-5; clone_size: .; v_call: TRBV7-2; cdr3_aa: CASSLAGGGSNQPQHF; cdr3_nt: TGTGCCAGCAGCTTAGCGGGAGGGGGTTCCAATCAGCCCCAGCATTTT
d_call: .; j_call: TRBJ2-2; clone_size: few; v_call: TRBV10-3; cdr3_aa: CAISDYSTGELFF; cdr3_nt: TGTGCCATCAGTGATTATAGTACCGGGGAGCTGTTTTTT
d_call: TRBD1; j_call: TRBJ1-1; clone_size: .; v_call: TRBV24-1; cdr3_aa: CATRPGTGSGAFF; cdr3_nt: TGTGCCACCAGACCCGGGACAGGGAGTGGAGCTTTCTTT
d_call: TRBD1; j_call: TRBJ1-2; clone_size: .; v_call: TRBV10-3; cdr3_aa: CATGTEIYGYTF; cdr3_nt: TGTGCCACCGGGACAGAAATTTATGGCTACACCTTC
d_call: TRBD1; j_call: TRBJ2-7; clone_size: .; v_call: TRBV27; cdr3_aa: CASSGGTGTYEQYF; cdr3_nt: TGTGCCAGCAGTGGGGGGACAGGGACCTACGAGCAGTACTTC
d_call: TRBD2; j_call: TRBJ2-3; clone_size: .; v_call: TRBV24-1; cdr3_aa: CATSDLRPPLAGAQYF; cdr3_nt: TGTGCCACCAGTGATTTGCGCCCCCCACTAGCGGGAGCCCAGTATTTT
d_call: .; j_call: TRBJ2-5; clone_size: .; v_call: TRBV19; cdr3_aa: CASTPGRRGETQYF; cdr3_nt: TGTGCCAGCACCCCAGGGAGGAGAGGAGAGACCCAGTACTTC
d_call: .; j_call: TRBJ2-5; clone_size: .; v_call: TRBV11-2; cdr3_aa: CASSLVTFVGFETQYF; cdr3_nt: TGTGCCAGCAGCTTAGTAACGTTTGTGGGCTTTGAGACCCAGTACTTC
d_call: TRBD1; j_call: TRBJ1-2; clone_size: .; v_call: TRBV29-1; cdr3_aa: CSIRQGSNYGYTF; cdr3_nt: TGCAGCATTCGACAGGGGTCTAACTATGGCTACACCTTC
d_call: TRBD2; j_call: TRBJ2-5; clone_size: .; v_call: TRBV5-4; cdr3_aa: CASSGQGLADQETQYF; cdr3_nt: TGTGCCAGCAGCGGCCAGGGACTAGCAGATCAAGAGACCCAGTACTTC
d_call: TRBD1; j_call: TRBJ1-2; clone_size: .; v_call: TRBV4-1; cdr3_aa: CASSQDQTGGLANYGYTF; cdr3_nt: TGCGCCAGCAGCCAAGATCAGACAGGGGGTTTAGCTAACTATGGCTACACCTTC
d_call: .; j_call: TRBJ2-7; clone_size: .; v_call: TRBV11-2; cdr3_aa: CASSRGGDEQYF; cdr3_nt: TGTGCCAGCAGCCGCGGAGGCGACGAGCAGTACTTC
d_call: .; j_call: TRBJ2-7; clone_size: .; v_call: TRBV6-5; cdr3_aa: CASSFRQGYEQYF; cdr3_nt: TGTGCCAGCAGTTTTCGCCAGGGGTACGAGCAGTACTTC
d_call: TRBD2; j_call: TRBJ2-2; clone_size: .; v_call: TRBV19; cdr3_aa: CASSSQGGVGELFF; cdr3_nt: TGTGCCAGTAGTTCTCAGGGAGGGGTCGGGGAGCTGTTTTTT
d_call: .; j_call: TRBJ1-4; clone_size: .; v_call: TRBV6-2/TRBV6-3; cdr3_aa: CASSYSTDTTNEKLFF; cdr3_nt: TGTGCCAGCAGTTACTCGACAGATACAACTAATGAAAAACTGTTTTTT
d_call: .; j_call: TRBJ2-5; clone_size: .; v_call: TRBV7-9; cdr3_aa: CASSLVYREETQYF; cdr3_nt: TGTGCCAGCAGCTTAGTGTACAGGGAGGAGACCCAGTACTTC
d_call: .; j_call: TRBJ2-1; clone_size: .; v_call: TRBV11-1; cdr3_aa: CASSFRGRRGVTEQFF; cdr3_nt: TGTGCCAGCAGCTTTAGGGGCCGACGCGGCGTTACTGAGCAGTTCTTC
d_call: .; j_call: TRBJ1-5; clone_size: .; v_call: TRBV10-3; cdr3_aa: CAISDSPGEGTQHF; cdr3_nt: TGTGCCATCAGTGATTCCCCAGGGGAGGGAACCCAGCATTTT
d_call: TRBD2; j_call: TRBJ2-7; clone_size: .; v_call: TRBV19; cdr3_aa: CASSIAGGPYEQYF; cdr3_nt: TGTGCCAGTAGTATAGCGGGAGGCCCCTACGAGCAGTACTTC
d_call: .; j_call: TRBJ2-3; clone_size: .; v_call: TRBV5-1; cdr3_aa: CASSPDRDTQYF; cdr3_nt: TGCGCCAGCAGCCCCGACAGAGATACGCAGTATTTT
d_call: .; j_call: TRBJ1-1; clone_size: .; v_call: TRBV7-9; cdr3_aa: CASSLEGRVRSYTEAFF; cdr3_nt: TGTGCCAGCAGCTTAGAGGGCAGGGTCAGGTCGTACACTGAAGCTTTCTTT
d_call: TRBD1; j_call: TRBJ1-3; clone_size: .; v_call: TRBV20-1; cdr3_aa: CSASSGTGLLTGNTIYF; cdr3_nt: TGCAGTGCTAGTTCGGGGACAGGGCTCCTCACTGGAAACACCATATATTTT
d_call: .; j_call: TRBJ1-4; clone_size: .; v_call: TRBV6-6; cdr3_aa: CASRREEKLFF; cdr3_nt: TGTGCCAGCAGACGGGAAGAAAAACTGTTTTTT